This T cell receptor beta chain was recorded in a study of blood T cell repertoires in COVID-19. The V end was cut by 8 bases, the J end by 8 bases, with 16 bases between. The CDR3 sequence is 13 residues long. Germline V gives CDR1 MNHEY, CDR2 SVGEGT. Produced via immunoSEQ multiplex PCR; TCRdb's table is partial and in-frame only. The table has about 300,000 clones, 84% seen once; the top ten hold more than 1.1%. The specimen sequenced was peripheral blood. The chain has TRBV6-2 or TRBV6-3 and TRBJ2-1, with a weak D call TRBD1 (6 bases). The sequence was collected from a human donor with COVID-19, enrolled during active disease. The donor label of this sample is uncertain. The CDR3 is CASGQGRLDEQFF. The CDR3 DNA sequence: TGTGCCAGCGGCCAGGGGCGCCTCGATGAGCAGTTCTTC.